Listed here are 10 T cell receptor beta chains from one sample, sequenced in a study of blood T cell repertoires in COVID-19 (dated by TCRdb to 2018 to 2021). The library was built by means of the immunoSEQ multiplex PCR assay. Sourced from immuneACCESS, this table was stored by TCRdb with only in-frame sequences that have V and J called. A share of the clones is absent; for the studies checked, an unresolved V gene accounts for under half, and the remainder has no known explanation. The sample table holds 65,000 to 70,000 clones, of which over 75% were seen once. Around 2.9% of the sample is taken by the ten largest. Specimen: peripheral blood. These TCRs come from a man older than 75 with acute or convalescent COVID-19.

Here the CDR3 DNA reads TGTGCCTGGAGTATCGGGACTAGCGGGAGGCCGGGATCGGGGGAGCTGTTTTTT. Amino acid sequence: CAWSIGTSGRPGSGELFF. The chain employs TRBV30 and TRBJ2-2; 15 bases map to TRBD2. CDR3 size: 18 residues. The V segment lost 2 bases and the J segment 8 bases; nucleotides outside the gene matches: 12. Germline V gives CDR1 GTSNPN, CDR2 SVGIG (reference sequence). Filled out from reference TRBV30 and TRBJ2-2, the complete variable domain reads SQTIHQWPATLVQPVGSPLSLECTVEGTSNPNLYWYRQAAGRGLQLLFYSVGIGQISSEVPQNLSASRPQDRQFILSSKKLLLSDSGFYLCAWSIGTSGRPGSGELFFGEGSRLTVL.

This chain connects TRBV5-6 to TRBJ1-2; D is possibly TRBD1 (5 bases). Germline V gene lookup returns CDR1 SGHDT and CDR2 YYEEEE. The CDR3 is made up of 14 amino acids. V was cut by 1 base and J by 8 bases, with 15 bases left in between. The CDR3 is CASSLRRGVWGYTF. The CDR3 nucleotides read TGTGCCAGCAGCTTGCGGAGGGGAGTATGGGGCTACACCTTC.

This clone was counted a single time. The CDR3, as DNA: TGTGCCAGCAGTGAAGCGCCAGGGACATCCTATAATTCACCCCTCCACTTT. Its translation is CASSEAPGTSYNSPLHF. The V gene is TRBV6-1, the J gene TRBJ1-6; perhaps TRBD1 as D (6 bases). CDR1 and CDR2 from the germline V gene are MNHNS and SASEGT. The germline V and J ends were trimmed by 0 bases and 1 base, with 10 bases remaining between them. The CDR3 is made up of 17 amino acids.

A single count supports this clone. The J gene is TRBJ2-7, the V gene TRBV9; TRBD1 matches 8 bases. The germline V gene has CDR1 SGDLS and CDR2 YYNGEE. V lost 4 bases, J lost 6 bases, and 12 bases stayed unmatched. The CDR3 length is 15 residues. CDR3 region: CASSPPRTGTGEQYF. The CDR3 region has the DNA TGTGCCAGCAGCCCCCCCCGGACAGGGACGGGCGAGCAGTACTTC. The full variable domain, its missing parts supplied by reference TRBV9 and TRBJ2-7, is DSGVTQTPKHLITATGQRVTLRCSPRSGDLSVYWYQQSLDQGLQFLIQYYNGEERAKGNILERFSAQQFPDLHSELNLSSLELGDSALYFCASSPPRTGTGEQYFGPGTRLTVT.

DNA of the CDR3: TGTGCCAGCTCACCCGGGGGACGGGAGTTCTACGAGCAGTACTTC. It codes for CASSPGGREFYEQYF. The chain employs TRBV18 and TRBJ2-7; tentative D call: TRBD2 (6 bases). The germline V gene has CDR1 KGHSH and CDR2 LQKENI. The CDR3 totals 15 residues. Trimming stripped 3 bases from V and 3 bases from J, with 15 bases between.

The gene calls are TRBV19 and TRBJ1-3, with D possibly TRBD1 on 5 matching bases. Trimming removed 4 bases from V and 1 base from J, with 8 bases in between. CDR3 length: 14 residues. Germline V gene data show CDR1 as LNHDA and CDR2 as SQIVND (reference sequence). The CDR3 DNA is TGTGCCAGTAGTACAGGGAGGTCTGGAAACACCATATATTTT. This encodes CASSTGRSGNTIYF.

The chain links TRBV5-1 to TRBJ2-6; D remains unclear. CDR3 length equals 18 residues. Germline values: CDR1 SGHRS, CDR2 YFSETQ. Between the trimmed V and J ends, which lost 4 bases and 0 bases, there was a span of 17 bases. CDR3 DNA sequence: TGCGCCAGCAGCGCGTTCGAACCTGGAGACTCTGGGGCCAACGTCCTGACTTTC. Its translation is CASSAFEPGDSGANVLTF.

This rearrangement joins TRBV10-1 to TRBJ2-1; D is perhaps TRBD2 (5 bases). V gave up 6 bases and J gave up 7 bases, with 19 bases separating them. This CDR3 has 15 residues. CDR1 and CDR2 from the germline V gene are WNHNN and SYGVQD (reference sequence). Written as DNA, the CDR3 is TGCGCCAGCAGCCCCCGTGGGGAGATCAGGAATGAGCAGTTCTTC. Protein product: CASSPRGEIRNEQFF.

The V call is TRBV10-2, the J call TRBJ2-1, with 11 bases lining up with TRBD2. Germline CDR1 reads WSHSY; CDR2 reads SAAADI. The CDR3 has 16 residues. V lost 3 bases, J lost 4 bases, and 5 bases stayed unmatched. DNA of the CDR3: TGCGCCAGCAGTGACGCGGGACTAGCGGAGTACAATGAGCAGTTCTTC. It encodes CASSDAGLAEYNEQFF.

The chain combines TRBV4-3 with TRBJ2-1; D may be TRBD2 (6 bases). Trimming removed 1 base at V and 2 bases at J, with 12 bases between. Germline CDR1 is LGHNA and CDR2 is YSLEER. The CDR3 is made up of 16 amino acids. The chain's CDR3 is CASSQAGTLTYNEQFF. CDR3 DNA sequence: TGCGCCAGCAGCCAAGCCGGGACTCTCACCTACAATGAGCAGTTCTTC.